The clone carrying this TCR beta chain came up a few times. This record belongs to a study of T cells after yellow fever vaccination. TCRdb re-derived calls from the 5' RACE reads in MiXCR, one entry per CDR3 protein. The sample has 46,000 or so distinct CDR3 sequences, roughly 6.4% seen once. Trimming left V 4 bases short and J 1 base short, with 8 bases between. Per germline, CDR1 DFQATT and CDR2 SNEGSKA (reference sequence). The CDR3 extends over 13 amino acids. Sequencing was performed on PBMCs, either bulk or a sorted T-cell subset (CD4+, CD8+, memory, or dextramer-sorted; not recorded which), taken 45 days after the yellow fever booster vaccination. The chain is built from TRBV20-1 and TRBJ1-5, with unresolved D. The sequence was obtained from a man aged 25 to 40 who received the YFV17D yellow fever vaccine. DNA for the CDR3: TGCAGTGCTAAAAGCACCAGCAATCAGCCCCAGCATTTT. This sequence encodes CSAKSTSNQPQHF.